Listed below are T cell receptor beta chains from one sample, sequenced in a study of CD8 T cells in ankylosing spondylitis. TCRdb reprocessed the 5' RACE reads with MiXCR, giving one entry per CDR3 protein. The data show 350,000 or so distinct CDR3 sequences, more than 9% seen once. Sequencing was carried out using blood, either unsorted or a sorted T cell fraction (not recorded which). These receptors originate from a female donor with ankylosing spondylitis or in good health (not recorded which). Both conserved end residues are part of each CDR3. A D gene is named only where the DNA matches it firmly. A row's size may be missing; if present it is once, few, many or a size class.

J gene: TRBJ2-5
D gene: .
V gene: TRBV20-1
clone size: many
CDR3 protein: CSAWGQETQYF
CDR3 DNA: TGCAGTGCCTGGGGCCAAGAGACCCAGTACTTC

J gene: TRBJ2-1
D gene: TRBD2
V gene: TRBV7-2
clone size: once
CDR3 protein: CASSLGLAGAGEQFF
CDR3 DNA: TGTGCCAGCAGCTTGGGTCTAGCGGGAGCGGGTGAGCAGTTCTTC

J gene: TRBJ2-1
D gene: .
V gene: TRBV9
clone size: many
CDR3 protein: CASSVDSWGVQFF
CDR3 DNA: TGTGCCAGCAGCGTAGACTCCTGGGGAGTGCAGTTCTTC

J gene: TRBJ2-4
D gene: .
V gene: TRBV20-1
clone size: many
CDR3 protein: CSARVGPKNIQYF
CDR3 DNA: TGCAGTGCTAGAGTCGGTCCCAAAAACATTCAGTACTTC

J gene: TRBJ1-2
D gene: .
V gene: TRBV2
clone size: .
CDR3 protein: CASRLGWKEINYGYTF
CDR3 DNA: TGTGCCAGCAGATTGGGGTGGAAGGAGATAAACTATGGCTACACCTTC

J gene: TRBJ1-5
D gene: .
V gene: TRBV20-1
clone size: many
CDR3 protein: CSADSPDQPQHF
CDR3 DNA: TGCAGTGCCGATAGCCCAGATCAGCCCCAGCATTTT

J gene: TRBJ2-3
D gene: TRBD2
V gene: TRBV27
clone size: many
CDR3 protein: CASSLLRREPPDTQYF
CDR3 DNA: TGTGCCAGCAGTTTATTGCGGCGGGAGCCCCCAGATACGCAGTATTTT

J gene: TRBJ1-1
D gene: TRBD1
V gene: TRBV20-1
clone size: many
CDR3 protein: CSAGDRRRLGEAFF
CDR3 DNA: TGCAGTGCTGGGGACAGGCGACGCTTGGGTGAAGCTTTCTTT

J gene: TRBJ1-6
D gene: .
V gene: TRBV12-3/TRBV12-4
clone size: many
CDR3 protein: CASSLRGGNSPLHF
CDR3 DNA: TGTGCCAGCAGTCTCCGGGGGGGGAATTCACCCCTCCACTTT

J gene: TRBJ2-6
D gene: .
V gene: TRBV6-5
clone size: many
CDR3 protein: CASSLPTGTGANVLTF
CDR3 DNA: TGTGCCAGCAGTTTACCAACAGGTACTGGGGCCAACGTCCTGACTTTC

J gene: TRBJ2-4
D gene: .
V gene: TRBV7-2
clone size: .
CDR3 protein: CASSLGQPKNIQYF
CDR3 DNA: TGTGCCAGCAGCTTAGGGCAGCCAAAGAACATTCAGTACTTC

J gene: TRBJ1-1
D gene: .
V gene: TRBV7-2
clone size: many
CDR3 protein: CASSLGRKNTEAFF
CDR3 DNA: TGTGCCAGCAGCTTAGGGCGGAAGAACACTGAAGCTTTCTTT

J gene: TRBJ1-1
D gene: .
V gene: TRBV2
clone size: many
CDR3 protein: CASSEARDAEAFF
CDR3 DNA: TGTGCCAGCAGTGAAGCCAGGGATGCTGAAGCTTTCTTT

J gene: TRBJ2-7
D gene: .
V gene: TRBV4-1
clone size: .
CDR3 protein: CASSQVFVRNEQYF
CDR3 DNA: TGCGCCAGCAGCCAAGTATTTGTGAGGAACGAGCAGTACTTC

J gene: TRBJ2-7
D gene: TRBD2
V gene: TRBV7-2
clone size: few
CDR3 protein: CASSLAPRTSREQYF
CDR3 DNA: TGTGCCAGCAGCTTAGCCCCTAGGACTAGCCGGGAGCAGTACTTC

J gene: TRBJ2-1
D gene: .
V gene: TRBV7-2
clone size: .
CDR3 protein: CASSFDSGYNEQFF
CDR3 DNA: TGTGCCAGCAGCTTTGACTCGGGGTACAATGAGCAGTTCTTC

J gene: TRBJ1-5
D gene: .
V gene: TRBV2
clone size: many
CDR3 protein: CASGRENNQPQHF
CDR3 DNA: TGTGCCAGCGGTAGGGAGAACAATCAGCCCCAGCATTTT

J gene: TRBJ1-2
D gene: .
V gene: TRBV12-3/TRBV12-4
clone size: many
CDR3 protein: CASTPGGVYGYTF
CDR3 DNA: TGTGCCAGCACTCCGGGGGGGGTCTATGGCTACACCTTC

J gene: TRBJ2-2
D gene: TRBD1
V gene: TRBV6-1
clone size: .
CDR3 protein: CAILDRENTGELFF
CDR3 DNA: TGTGCCATATTGGACAGGGAAAACACCGGGGAGCTGTTTTTT

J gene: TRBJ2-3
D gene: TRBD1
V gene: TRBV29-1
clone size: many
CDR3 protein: CSVVDRGSTDTQYF
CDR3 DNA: TGCAGCGTTGTGGACAGGGGGAGCACAGATACGCAGTATTTT

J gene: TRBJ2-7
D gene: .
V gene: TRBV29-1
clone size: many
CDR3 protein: CSVWHQVVMLGEQYF
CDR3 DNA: TGCAGCGTCTGGCACCAGGTTGTCATGCTAGGCGAGCAGTACTTC

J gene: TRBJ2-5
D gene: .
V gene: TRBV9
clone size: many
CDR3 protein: CASSAIPQETQYF
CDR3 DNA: TGTGCCAGCAGCGCCATTCCCCAGGAGACCCAGTACTTC

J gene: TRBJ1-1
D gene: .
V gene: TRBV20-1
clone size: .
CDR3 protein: CSAPTSRVENTEAFF
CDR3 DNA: TGCAGTGCCCCGACATCTAGGGTAGAGAACACTGAAGCTTTCTTT

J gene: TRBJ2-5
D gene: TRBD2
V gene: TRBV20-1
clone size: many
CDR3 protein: CSAPDFRGGGQETQYF
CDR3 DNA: TGCAGTGCCCCGGACTTCCGTGGCGGGGGCCAAGAGACCCAGTACTTC

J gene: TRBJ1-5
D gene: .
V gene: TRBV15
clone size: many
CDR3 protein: CATSEEVSYSNQPQHF
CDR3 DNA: TGTGCCACCAGCGAAGAGGTCAGCTATAGCAATCAGCCCCAGCATTTT

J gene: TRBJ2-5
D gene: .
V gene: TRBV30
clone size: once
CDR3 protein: CAWNTAGYQETQYF
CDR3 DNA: TGTGCCTGGAATACAGCAGGGTATCAAGAGACCCAGTACTTC

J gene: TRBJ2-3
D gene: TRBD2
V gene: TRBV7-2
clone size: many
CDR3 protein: CASSSALAGSDTQYF
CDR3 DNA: TGTGCCAGCAGCTCAGCTCTAGCGGGATCAGATACGCAGTATTTT

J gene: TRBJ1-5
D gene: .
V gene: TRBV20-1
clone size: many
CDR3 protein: CSARGKTGSNQPQHF
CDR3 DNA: TGCAGTGCTAGAGGGAAAACGGGTAGCAATCAGCCCCAGCATTTT

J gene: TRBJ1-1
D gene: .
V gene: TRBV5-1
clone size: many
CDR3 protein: CASSFIDRNTEAFF
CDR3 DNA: TGCGCCAGCAGCTTTATTGACAGGAACACTGAAGCTTTCTTT

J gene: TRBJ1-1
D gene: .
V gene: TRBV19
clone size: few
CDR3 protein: CASSITPNTEAFF
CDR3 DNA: TGTGCCAGTAGTATAACACCGAACACTGAAGCTTTCTTT

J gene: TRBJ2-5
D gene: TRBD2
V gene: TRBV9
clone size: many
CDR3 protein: CASSPRGGQETQYF
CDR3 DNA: TGTGCCAGCAGCCCGCGGGGGGGCCAAGAGACCCAGTACTTC